This record concerns one T cell receptor beta chain sequence. As yet, its antigen is unknown. Separate from the 666-subject first cohort was the 120-subject validation cohort, to which the donors belonged. This specimen comes from a study of cytomegalovirus exposure and HLA in healthy donors. Method: immunoSEQ multiplex PCR; TCRdb's copy keeps in-frame clones and lacks some. Among approximately 270,000 clones, more than 75% were seen once, and the ten largest hold 12%. Study-wide results and limits: Cytomegalovirus-associated status was assigned to fewer than 200 TCR beta chains.

V was clipped by 2 bases and J by 3 bases, with 14 bases between them. CDR3 size: 15 residues. Per germline, CDR1 MNHEY and CDR2 SMNVEV (reference sequence). The chain employs TRBV27 and TRBJ2-7; D possibly corresponds to TRBD2 (5 bases). The sequence derives from a man aged 18 to 29 in good health and CMV-seropositive. The sequenced sample consisted of PBMCs. This CDR3 is CASSLEGSEGYEQYF. The CDR3 DNA reads as TGTGCCAGCAGTTTAGAAGGTAGCGAGGGCTACGAGCAGTACTTC.